Below, 11 T cell receptor beta chains from the same sample are listed, as sequenced in a study of tumor and adjacent non-tumor tissue in lung cancer. This sample's RNA came from whole unsorted tissue. TCRbeta libraries were built with three rounds of nested PCR, modified from ARM-PCR. TCRdb reprocessed the multiplex PCR reads via MiXCR and lists one record per CDR3 protein. The top ten hold approximately 22% of the sample, which has about 110,000 distinct CDR3 sequences, under 90% seen once. The sample was lung tumor tissue. The receptor set was obtained from a man between 65 and 85 years old with non-small cell lung cancer.

In regard to this clonotype: The CDR3 ends on some other residue instead of the conserved phenylalanine or tryptophan, so this is likely a read error. The V call is TRBV11-2, the J call TRBJ2-2; D possibly corresponds to TRBD1 (6 bases). The CDR3 covers 14 residues. The germline gives CDR1 SGHAT, CDR2 FQNNGV. The chain's CDR3 is CASSLDSQSGELFY. In DNA form, the CDR3 reads TGTGCAAGCAGCCTGGACAGCCAGTCCGGGGAGCTGTTTTAT.

This chain joins TRBV6-5 and TRBJ2-7; TRBD2 matches at 7 bases. This CDR3 spans 16 amino acids. The germline CDR1 and CDR2 sequences are MNHEY and SVGAGI. The V segment lost 7 bases and the J segment 2 bases; nucleotides outside the gene matches: 14. In DNA, the CDR3 is TGTGCCAGCAATCCTGCGGGAGCGAGGGTAACCTACGAGCAGTACTTC. It codes for CASNPAGARVTYEQYF.

A few counts support this clonotype. As the CDR3 is not closed by the conserved phenylalanine or tryptophan, this likely results from a read error. The limits of the CDR3 on the DNA are not certain, so only TCRdb's listed CDR3 is given. The V call is TRBV6-5, the J call TRBJ2-7. Both ends counted, the CDR3 spans 13 residues. Germline assignment: CDR1 MNHEY and CDR2 SVGAGI. The CDR3 is CASSYTDSYEQYL.

The rearrangement links TRBV12-3 or TRBV12-4 to TRBJ2-7; 11 nucleotides agree with TRBD2. V was clipped by 11 bases and J by 5 bases; unmatched bases: 17. The CDR3 totals 16 residues. CDR3 protein: CAGRRTSGCLVHEQYF. The CDR3 DNA follows: TGTGCCGGCCGAAGGACTAGCGGGTGCCTAGTCCACGAGCAGTACTTC.

This clonotype was found once. At one of its ends the junction is not consistent with the germline gene, which may arise from a read error. V and J are TRBV4-3 and TRBJ2-5, with a tentative D call TRBD1 (6 bases). From germline, CDR1 is LGHNA and CDR2 YSLEER. The CDR3 runs 16 residues. CDR3 amino acids: CACSQARGVGQEIQYF. In DNA form, the CDR3 reads TGCGCCTGCAGCCAAGCCCGAGGGGTGGGACAAGAGATCCAGTACTTC.

The chain is built from TRBV4-1 and TRBJ1-3; tentatively, D is TRBD1 (6 bases). V lost 6 bases and J lost 3, with 21 bases in between. The CDR3 is 17 residues long. Per the germline V gene, CDR1 is MGHRA and CDR2 is YSYEKL. CDR3 in amino acids: CASSQIRGGRIGNTIYF. The CDR3 coding sequence is TGCGCCAGCAGTCAAATCCGCGGGGGGCGCATTGGAAACACCATATATTTT.

A word on this clonotype: Given a much more abundant clone one base away, this may be a read error. CDR3 sequence (DNA): TGCGCCAGCAGACCGAGCCAGGGGTCCTACGAGCAGCACTTC. Its protein product is CASRPSQGSYEQHF. The rearrangement joins TRBV5-1 to TRBJ2-7; the D gene is possibly TRBD1 (6 bases). The CDR3 extends over 14 amino acids. The V gene's germline CDR1 is SGHRS and CDR2 YFSETQ.

Concerning this clonotype: One junction end does not reproduce the germline sequence, and a read error may be involved. This chain connects TRBV7-3 to TRBJ1-6; a weak D match, TRBD1 (6 bases). The germline V gene has CDR1 SGHTA and CDR2 FQGTGA. The length of the CDR3 is 14 residues. Here the CDR3 DNA reads TGTGCCAGCAGCTTCCAGGGGAGGAACTCACTCCTCCACTTT. Residues: CASSFQGRNSLLHF.

Regarding this clonotype: Possible read error: a much larger clone is one base away. This sequence joins TRBV20-1 and TRBJ2-7; weak D call: TRBD2 (5 bases). There are 14 residues in the CDR3. The germline V gene has CDR1 DFQATT and CDR2 SNEGSKA (reference sequence). The CDR3 loop reads CSAPRSASSYKQYF. The CDR3 nucleotides are TGCAGTGCCCCTCGTAGTGCTAGCTCCTACAAGCAGTACTTC.

V gene TRBV2 combines with J gene TRBJ2-2, with D maybe TRBD2 (5 bases). Germline CDR1 reads SNHLY; CDR2 reads FYNNEI. The CDR3 totals 15 residues. This CDR3 reads CGSSPRGSNTGELFF. In DNA, the CDR3 is TGTGGCAGTTCACCTCGGGGATCAAACACCGGGGAGCTGTTTTTT.

In nucleotides, the CDR3 is TGTGCAGTCGCTCCTGCGGGGAATGGGACCCATGAGCAGTTCTTC. As protein: CAVAPAGNGTHEQFF. V is TRBV10-3 and J is TRBJ2-1, with D maybe TRBD2 (6 bases). The CDR3 sequence is 15 residues long. CDR1 is ENHRY, CDR2 SYGVKD, per germline.